These T cell receptor beta chains were read from a single sample in a study of follicular helper T cells after annual influenza vaccination. Clones were read by immunoSEQ multiplex PCR, and TCRdb kept only the in-frame ones, dropping some. The profile shows about 5,200 clones, over 85% of them singletons. The sample was CXCR5+ CD38- circulating T follicular helper cells from blood, taken 7 days after influenza vaccination. These receptors originate from an adult who received the influenza vaccine. The CDR3 runs from the conserved cysteine through the conserved F or W. The order of the fields is V gene, J gene, clone size, D gene, CDR3 DNA, CDR3 protein. A D gene is named only where the DNA matches it firmly. For some rows the clone size is stated as once, few or many, or as a class when expanded; others skip it.

>TRBV2|TRBJ2-1|-|-
TGTGCCAGCAGTGAACTGACTAATGAGCAGTTCTTC
CASSELTNEQFF
>TRBV7-9|TRBJ2-7|-|TRBD2
TGTGCCAGCAGCTTAGGCTATAGCGGGCAGCTTCCCTACGAGCAGTACTTC
CASSLGYSGQLPYEQYF
>TRBV29-1|TRBJ2-3|-|-
TGCAGCGTTGGTGGCCTTTCATTCACAGATACGCAGTATTTT
CSVGGLSFTDTQYF
>TRBV5-1|TRBJ2-1|-|-
TGCGCCAGCAGCGACGGCGGGAACTCCTACAATGAGCAGTTCTTC
CASSDGGNSYNEQFF
>TRBV18|TRBJ2-7|-|-
TGTGCCAGCTCACCCCAAGTCGGCGAGCAGTACTTC
CASSPQVGEQYF
>TRBV6-5|TRBJ2-7|-|TRBD1
TGTGCCAGCAGACGGACAGGGCCCTACGAGCAGTACTTC
CASRRTGPYEQYF
>TRBV7-9|TRBJ1-3|-|-
TGTGCCAGCAGCTTAAACAGGGAAGCAAACACCATATATTTT
CASSLNREANTIYF
>TRBV29-1|TRBJ1-1|once|-
TGCAGCGTTGCGGGTGTCGGCACTGAAGCTTTCTTT
CSVAGVGTEAFF
>TRBV30|TRBJ1-1|-|-
TGTGCCTGGACCTTGAAATCCTCCCCAAGGGGGATTGCTTTCTTT
CAWTLKSSPRGIAFF
>TRBV21-1|TRBJ1-5|once|-
TGTGCCAGCAGCGCTCCGGTGGGGTGGAAGGGGTTTCGCAATCAGCCTCAGCATTTT
CASSAPVGWKGFRNQPQHF
>TRBV2|TRBJ2-3|once|-
TGTGCCAGCAGTAGACAGAGACCTAGCACAGATACGCAGTATTTT
CASSRQRPSTDTQYF
>TRBV7-9|TRBJ2-5|large|TRBD2
TGTGCCAGCAGCTCGACTAGCGAGGGAGAGACCCAGTACTTC
CASSSTSEGETQYF
>TRBV4-1|TRBJ2-3|few|TRBD2
TGCGCCAGCAGCCCCGCGGGACTAGCGGGGGGGGGAGGAGATACGCAGTATTTT
CASSPAGLAGGGGDTQYF
>TRBV6-5|TRBJ1-2|-|-
TGTGCCAGCAGTTCCTCCCAGGGCTATGGCTACACCTTC
CASSSSQGYGYTF
>TRBV2|TRBJ2-7|-|TRBD1
TGTGCCAGCAACGGACAGGGGTCCTACGAGCAGTACTTC
CASNGQGSYEQYF
>TRBV9|TRBJ2-5|-|-
TGTGCCAGCACCCTGACCCAGTACTTC
CASTLTQYF
>TRBV7-8|TRBJ2-1|-|TRBD1
TGTGCCAGCAGCTTCGAGGTAGGGACAGGGGGGCGCAATGAGCAGTTCTTC
CASSFEVGTGGRNEQFF
>TRBV7-9|TRBJ2-7|-|-
TGTGCCAGCAGCTTAGCTAACGAGCAGTACTTC
CASSLANEQYF
>TRBV7-2|TRBJ1-6|-|TRBD1
TGTGCCAGCAGCCTCCAGGGACAGGGTGGTTCACCCCTCCACTTT
CASSLQGQGGSPLHF
>TRBV11-3|TRBJ1-1|once|-
TGTGCCAGCAGTCCTGGGGGGTCGAACACTGAAGCTTTCTTT
CASSPGGSNTEAFF
>TRBV6-1|TRBJ1-2|few|TRBD1
TGTGCCAGCAGTGAACCCCGACAGGGGTCCTATGGCTACACCTTC
CASSEPRQGSYGYTF
>TRBV7-9|TRBJ1-5|-|TRBD1
TGTGCCAGCAGCTTAAGAGCTGAGACAGGGGTTAATCAGCCCCAGCATTTT
CASSLRAETGVNQPQHF
>TRBV6-6|TRBJ2-3|-|TRBD2
TGTGCCAGCAGGGATAGCGGGGGCCTCACAGATACGCAGTATTTT
CASRDSGGLTDTQYF
>TRBV20-1|TRBJ2-1|-|-
TGCAGTGCTAACACCTACAATGAGCAGTTCTTC
CSANTYNEQFF
>TRBV12-5|TRBJ2-7|-|-
TGTGCTAGTGGTTTGGTACAGGGTGGGGCCAGGGGAGTCCACGAGCAGTACTTC
CASGLVQGGARGVHEQYF
>TRBV6-5|TRBJ1-4|-|-
TGTGCCACCCAGGGAAGAACTAATGAAAAACTGTTTTTT
CATQGRTNEKLFF
>TRBV7-9|TRBJ2-1|-|-
TGTGCCAGCAGCTTTTCCGACTCGTACAATGAGCAGTTCTTC
CASSFSDSYNEQFF
>TRBV2|TRBJ1-2|-|TRBD1
TGTGCCAGCGATAGGACAGGAGAGGTTGGTGGCTACACCTTC
CASDRTGEVGGYTF
>TRBV27|TRBJ2-7|-|TRBD2
TGTGCCAGCAGTTTAAAGTCCACTAGCGGGAGGGCCGGGTACGAGCAGTACTTC
CASSLKSTSGRAGYEQYF
>TRBV11-2|TRBJ2-7|-|TRBD2
TGTGCCAGCAGCTTTGGGGGGCTAGCGGGACTCGAGCAGTACTTC
CASSFGGLAGLEQYF
>TRBV9|TRBJ2-4|-|TRBD2
TGTGCCAGCAGCCCACGGACTAGCGGGGTCGCGTACTTC
CASSPRTSGVAYF
>TRBV7-2|TRBJ1-2|-|-
TGTGCCAGCAGCTTAGCCAGATATGGCTACACCTTC
CASSLARYGYTF
>TRBV6-6|TRBJ1-1|-|-
TGTGCCAGCAGTAAACAACGGGCTGAAGCTTTCTTT
CASSKQRAEAFF
>TRBV5-5|TRBJ2-3|-|-
TGTGCCAGCAGCTTGGGGCCATCCAGTAGCACAGATACGCAGTATTTT
CASSLGPSSSTDTQYF
>TRBV6-5|TRBJ1-5|-|-
TGTGCCAGCAGCGCCGGGGGGGGCCATCAGCCCCAGCATTTT
CASSAGGGHQPQHF
>TRBV14|TRBJ2-6|-|TRBD2
TGTGCCAGCAGCCAAGGATGGGGAGGGAACTCTGGGGCCAACGTCCTGACTTTC
CASSQGWGGNSGANVLTF
>TRBV7-3|TRBJ2-2|once|-
TGTGCCAGCAGCTTAAAAGCGGACCGTGAGACCGGGGAGCTGTTTTTT
CASSLKADRETGELFF
>TRBV6-5|TRBJ2-1|-|TRBD2
TGTGCCAGCAGTTATGAAACTAGCGGGAGTAACCGGTTCTTC
CASSYETSGSNRFF
>TRBV28|TRBJ2-7|-|TRBD1
TGTGCCAGCAGGTCGGGACAGGGCGTCGAGCAGTACTTC
CASRSGQGVEQYF
>TRBV6-1|TRBJ2-3|few|TRBD2
TGTGCCAGCATATGGACTAGCGGGAGGCCAGATACGCAGTATTTT
CASIWTSGRPDTQYF
>TRBV2|TRBJ2-1|-|-
TGTGCCAGGGTGAACAGCCGGAGCGGGTTGAATGAGCAGTTCTTC
CARVNSRSGLNEQFF
>TRBV7-2|TRBJ2-7|once|-
TGTGCCAGCAGCTTATTCCAGGGAACCTACGAGCAGTACTTC
CASSLFQGTYEQYF
>TRBV27|TRBJ2-7|-|-
TGTGCCAGCAGTCCCCTTCGAGGGAGCGAGCAGTACTTC
CASSPLRGSEQYF
>TRBV5-1|TRBJ1-2|-|TRBD1
TGCGCCAGCAGCGTCGACAGGGGCCGATATGGCTACACCTTC
CASSVDRGRYGYTF
>TRBV28|TRBJ1-5|once|TRBD1
TGTGCCAGCAGTAGCCCGGACAGGGTGCGGCCCCAGCATTTT
CASSSPDRVRPQHF
>TRBV5-4|TRBJ2-6|-|-
TGTGCCAGCAGCTCCCCCCAAGGACAGTCGAGCTCTGGGGCCAACGTCCTGACTTTC
CASSSPQGQSSSGANVLTF
>TRBV10-3|TRBJ2-7|-|-
TGTGCCACCTCCCTGACCGAGCAGGGAGGCGAGCAGTACTTC
CATSLTEQGGEQYF
>TRBV27|TRBJ1-2|-|TRBD1
TGTGCCAGCAGTCGAGCCGGGACAGATTATGGCTACACCTTC
CASSRAGTDYGYTF
>TRBV5-5|TRBJ2-2|-|-
TGTGCCAGCAGGCTTCTTCAGGGGAGCGGGGAGCTGTTTTTT
CASRLLQGSGELFF
>TRBV18|TRBJ1-3|-|-
TGTGCCAGCTCACCAAATACAGGGTTAGGTGGAAACACCATATATTTT
CASSPNTGLGGNTIYF
>TRBV11-2|TRBJ2-7|-|-
TGTGCCAGCAGCTTTAGCCAGGGGCTGATCTCCTACGAGCAGTACTTC
CASSFSQGLISYEQYF
>TRBV25-1|TRBJ2-6|-|TRBD1
TGTGCCAGCTCTCGGACAGGCACCTCTGGGGCCAACGTCCTGACTTTC
CASSRTGTSGANVLTF
>TRBV10-2|TRBJ2-3|-|-
TGCGCCAGCAGTGAGGAGGGAGATACGCAGTATTTT
CASSEEGDTQYF
>TRBV19|TRBJ2-7|-|-
TGTGCCAGTAGTAGTTTAGGTGGTCGGACAGATACCTACGAGCAGTACTTC
CASSSLGGRTDTYEQYF
>TRBV10-1|TRBJ1-6|-|TRBD1
TGCGCCAGCAGTGGGGACAGTGAGGGTTCACCCCTCCACTTT
CASSGDSEGSPLHF
>TRBV19|TRBJ2-5|-|-
TGTGCCAGTAGCCTTGACAGGCTGGAGACCCAGTACTTC
CASSLDRLETQYF
>TRBV2|TRBJ2-5|-|-
TGTGCCAGCAGTGAAGAGGGGGGAGGGTCGGAGACCCAGTACTTC
CASSEEGGGSETQYF
>TRBV12-5|TRBJ2-1|-|-
TGTGCTAGTGGTCTCGGTGGGCCCTCCTACAATGAGCAGTTCTTC
CASGLGGPSYNEQFF
>TRBV30|TRBJ1-1|-|-
TGTGCCTGGAGCCGAGGGGACTGGGGCACTGAAGCTTTCTTT
CAWSRGDWGTEAFF